This passage covers 10 T cell receptor beta chains from one sample sequenced in a study of blood T cell repertoires in COVID-19. Produced via immunoSEQ multiplex PCR; TCRdb's table is partial and in-frame only. This repertoire shows roughly 96,000 clones, 80% to 85% found once; its top ten account for 4.1%. The sequenced sample consisted of peripheral blood. The receptors originated from a man in his sixties with acute or convalescent COVID-19.

The chain employs TRBV5-1 and TRBJ2-5; no reliable D call. The V and J ends lost 0 bases and 4 bases respectively, with 10 bases between them. Germline V gene sequence: CDR1 SGHRS, CDR2 YFSETQ. This CDR3 region has 14 residues. In DNA form, the CDR3 reads TGCGCCAGCAGCTTGGTCGTCGGCGGAGAGACCCAGTACTTC. Residues: CASSLVVGGETQYF.

The chain couples TRBV6-6 to TRBJ1-5; TRBD1 matches at 12 bases. Trimming at V came to 6 bases and at J to 3 bases, leaving 6 bases not matched to a gene. The germline gives CDR1 MNHNY, CDR2 SVGAGI (reference sequence). This CDR3 spans 16 amino acids. For the CDR3, the DNA is TGTGCCAGCAGCTCCTCGGGACAGGGGGCCAATCAGCCCCAGCATTTT. This encodes CASSSSGQGANQPQHF.

The gene calls are TRBV4-1 and TRBJ2-4; 10 bases fit TRBD1. Germline CDR1 reads MGHRA; CDR2 reads YSYEKL. The CDR3 totals 16 residues. V lost 0 bases to trimming and J lost 8 bases; unmatched junction nucleotides: 7. CDR3 amino acids: CASSQDGFGTGDIQYF. CDR3 in DNA: TGCGCCAGCAGCCAAGATGGATTCGGGACAGGGGACATTCAGTACTTC.

The genes are TRBV18 and TRBJ2-1; tentative D call: TRBD2 (5 bases). V lost 2 bases, J lost 5 bases, and 13 bases lay in between. The germline V gene encodes CDR1 KGHSH and CDR2 LQKENI. This CDR3 is built from 15 residues. The CDR3 sequence is CASSPRGSPDNEQFF. The CDR3 DNA is TGTGCCAGCTCACCAAGAGGGAGCCCCGACAATGAGCAGTTCTTC.

This rearrangement joins TRBV10-3 to TRBJ1-1; no reliable D call. The CDR3 has 14 amino acids. V dropped 4 bases and J dropped 1 base, with 10 bases sitting between them. Germline values: CDR1 ENHRY, CDR2 SYGVKD. In DNA, the CDR3 is TGTGCCATCAGTGGTGGGCTGGAGAACACTGAAGCTTTCTTT. This codes for CAISGGLENTEAFF.

This clone appeared once. V usage is TRBV4-3 and J usage is TRBJ2-3; a possible D gene is TRBD2 (5 bases). This CDR3 is 14 amino acids long. Germline V gives CDR1 LGHNA, CDR2 YSLEER. The V gene lost 3 bases and the J gene lost 2 bases, with 9 bases spanning the gap. The CDR3 nucleotides are TGCGCCAGCAGCCAGCGGGCGGACACAGATACGCAGTATTTT. This gives the protein CASSQRADTDTQYF.

This rearrangement joins TRBV6-2 or TRBV6-3 to TRBJ1-1; 7 nucleotides agree with TRBD1. Germline V lookup: CDR1 MNHEY, CDR2 SVGEGT. The CDR3 runs 15 residues. Trimming removed 4 bases from V and 5 bases from J; junction bases left unmatched: 10. The CDR3 sequence: CASSSAQGRGTEAFF. The CDR3 coding sequence is TGTGCCAGCAGTTCAGCCCAGGGCAGGGGGACTGAAGCTTTCTTT.

V is TRBV3-1 (or the pseudogene TRBV3-2) and J is TRBJ2-7, with 7 bases that match TRBD1. Looked up from germline, CDR1 is LGHDT and CDR2 is YNNKEL (reference sequence). After removal of 4 bases from V and 0 bases from J, the junction contained 6 bases not matched to a gene. This CDR3 contains 15 residues. The CDR3 DNA follows: TGTGCCAGCAGCCGCGGACAGGCGAGCTCCTACGAGCAGTACTTC. This sequence encodes CASSRGQASSYEQYF.

The CDR3 protein is CASSLGSSYNEQFF. DNA for the CDR3: TGCGCCAGCAGCTTGGGGAGCTCCTACAATGAGCAGTTCTTC. V gene TRBV5-1 combines with J gene TRBJ2-1; D gene ambiguous. The ends were cut back, 0 bases at V and 0 bases at J, with 4 bases in the middle. This CDR3 contains 14 residues. CDR1 is SGHRS and CDR2 is YFSETQ in the germline V gene.

The CDR3 sequence is CASSQESGNNYGYTF. Written as DNA, the CDR3 is TGCGCCAGCAGCCAAGAATCCGGGAACAACTATGGCTACACCTTC. This sequence joins TRBV4-3 and TRBJ1-2; no firm D call. Per germline, CDR1 LGHNA and CDR2 YSLEER. The CDR3 consists of 15 residues. Trimming pared 0 bases from V and 2 bases from J, leaving 10 bases between.